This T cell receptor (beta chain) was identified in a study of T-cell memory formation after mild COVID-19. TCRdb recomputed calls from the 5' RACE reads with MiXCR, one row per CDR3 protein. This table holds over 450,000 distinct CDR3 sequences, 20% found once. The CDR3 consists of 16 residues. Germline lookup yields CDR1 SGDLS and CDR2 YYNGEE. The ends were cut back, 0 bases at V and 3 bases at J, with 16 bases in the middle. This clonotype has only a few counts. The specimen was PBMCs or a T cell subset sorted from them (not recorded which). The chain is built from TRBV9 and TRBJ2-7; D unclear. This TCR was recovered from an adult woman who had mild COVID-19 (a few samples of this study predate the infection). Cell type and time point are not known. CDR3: CASSVGFQPDRYEQYF. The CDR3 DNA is TGTGCCAGCAGCGTAGGATTCCAGCCCGACCGCTACGAGCAGTACTTC.